This T cell receptor beta chain appears in the sequencing data of a study of cytomegalovirus exposure and HLA in healthy donors (dated by TCRdb to about 2017). Notes on the research overall: An earlier analysis of approximately 590 of the donors reported roughly 270 Gb of sequence data and 100 million to 140 million unique TCR beta sequences from 150 million to 200 million T cells. An early release that covered some 640 HLA-typed donors contained 250 to 350 gigabases of sequencing data and around 80 million unique TCR sequences. Of the 300 to 500 genotyped donors, more than 75% were placed in the genetic ancestry cluster associated with self-reported Caucasian donors. The aim of the study was to test whether cataloging public T cell receptors could identify signatures of past pathogen exposure. Using immunosequencing, the study profiled T cell repertoires from 500 to 800 subjects and related those repertoires to cytomegalovirus serostatus. A separate validation cohort of more than 100 different subjects was used in addition to the 666-subject first cohort. High-throughput TCR immunosequencing, statistical association of individual TCRs with disease status, and machine learning were combined to predict cytomegalovirus infection status. A later analysis re-examined previously published TCR beta repertoires from more than 600 donors and added high-resolution HLA genotyping to investigate patterns of TCR occurrence. The later analysis used no new phenotypic data to find candidate immune exposures, relying instead on TCR beta sequences and their occurrence across donors. An earlier analysis of several hundred of the donors applied high-throughput TCR beta sequencing to assess whether each TCR beta V gene segment acted as functional or pseudogenic. Donor age, sex, ethnicity and CMV serostatus were compiled together with the repertoire data. Genome-wide SNP genotypes for about three fifths of the roughly 670 donors were used in a later genetic analysis, which treated that subset as a discovery cohort. All discovery cohort repertoires had been generated on a single sequencing platform. HLA typing covered class I and class II loci at four-digit resolution. Typing coverage differed by locus: A, B, C, DRB1 and DQB1 were typed in roughly 620-630 donors, DQA1 in about 560, DPA1 in 600 to 610, and DPB1 in about 450. Five DR-DQ haplotypes were treated as single units for association and clustering because of strong linkage in the cohort. On average, 235,054 unique TCR beta nucleotide sequences were sequenced per donor among about 400 genotyped donors of the cohort, with about 17% of those sequences being non-productive. The full study reports these points: A total of 150 to 200 TCR beta chains were listed by the study as associated with cytomegalovirus. In a later analysis, HLA-associated TCR beta chains were found to be more clonally expanded and to have lower generation probabilities than equally common non-associated chains. The classifier was reported to diagnose cytomegalovirus status with high specificity and sensitivity in both the original cohort and the validation cohort. A further reported finding was that TCR beta sequences accurately predicted the HLA-A and HLA-B alleles for most subjects in the first cohort. In a later genetic analysis, fewer N-insertions in productive TCRs were reported among donors in an Asian-associated ancestry cluster than the roughly 700-donor mean. Some IMGT-functional V segments, including TRBV6-2 and TRBV6-3, could not be told apart with the 87-base-pair reads, so those segments were excluded. An earlier analysis of around 600 of the donors showed that most TCR beta V segments appeared in productive rearrangements either about 87% or about 30% of the time, which broadly matched IMGT annotations. Because counts were too low, about 18 rarely observed V segments, including chromosome 9 orphons, were excluded from the earlier analysis of 587 of the donors. A later analysis found that most CMV-associated TCR beta chains appeared HLA-restricted, with HLA associations seemingly driven largely by CMV exposure. At a false discovery rate of 0.05, a later analysis linked fewer than 20,000 TCR beta sequences to specific HLA alleles. CMV serostatus was the only immune exposure information available for the cohort. According to the authors, the approach could potentially be generalized to other disease states and immunological phenotypes. In vitro tests confirmed that a few of the cytomegalovirus-associated TCR beta chains recognize cytomegalovirus antigens. Linkage disequilibrium might explain the correlated functional status among segregating V segments, but an unknown experimental factor could not be ruled out. Several of the top co-occurrence clusters appeared to be linked to parvovirus B19, influenza, CMV and Epstein-Barr virus, according to a later analysis. Sequencing depth was assumed to be roughly uniform across donors in the presence/absence analyses, though that assumption may not hold. A group of highly shared sequence variants was considered likely to be a technical artifact of the sequencing pipeline. When HLA alleles, especially DR and DQ, strongly co-occurred, TCR associations were difficult to assign to individual alleles. Most TCR sequences were seen in very few donors, while some public TCRs were found in many individuals. HLA typing was unavailable for some donors at each locus, so association tests used only the typed subset. V-gene and J-gene trimming of TCR beta chains was associated with a missense DCLRE1C variant in a later genetic analysis, and the association was replicated in an independent cohort. The cohort was sequenced for TCR beta chains only, and without alpha or paired-chain data the features that could be detected were limited. A later analysis found that TCR association rates varied across HLA loci, with DRB1 alleles showing the most associated TCRs and HLA-C alleles the fewest.

The library relied on the immunoSEQ multiplex PCR assay. The multiplex PCR relied on a mix of 60 forward primers for TCR Vbeta segments and 13 reverse primers for TCR Jbeta segments. A multiplex PCR assay on genomic DNA amplified the CDR3 region of rearranged TCR beta genes. The amplified TCR beta libraries were sequenced on the Illumina HiSeq System as 87-base-pair reads. The paper's processing steps were these. A later analysis counted about 80 million unique TCR beta chains across the 550 to 700 repertoires, and around 12 million of these chains were shared by at least two donors. To remove PCR and sequencing errors, raw reads were error-corrected and collapsed into unique sequences using a nearest-neighbor algorithm that merged closely related sequences. V, D and J gene segments were assigned by aligning CDR3 sequences to IMGT reference sequences. For a sequence to be retained, a match of at least six nucleotides to both a V gene segment and a J gene segment was required. Rearrangements were classified as productive when the CDR3 lacked stop codons and remained in frame with V and J, and all other rearrangements were classified as non-productive. Following IMGT convention, CDR3 was defined as the stretch from the second conserved V-encoded cysteine up to the conserved J-encoded phenylalanine. The earlier analysis of more than 450 of the donors excluded sequences that lacked an unambiguous match to a single V gene segment. In an earlier analysis of approximately 560 of the donors, a V segment was called functional when productive rearrangements were above 56.7%, and segregating when the standard deviation between donors exceeded 5%. A statistical classification framework was built for diagnosing cytomegalovirus status from the catalog of TCR beta chain sequences. In a later analysis, V and J genes were assigned by comparing TCR nucleotide sequences against IMGT/GENE-DB human TR gene sequences. A later analysis assigned CDR3 sequences and most-parsimonious VDJ recombination scenarios with the TCRdist pipeline. A later analysis defined each TCR beta chain by its CDR3 amino acid sequence plus V-gene family, and excluded reads lacking a unique V-gene family. In a later analysis, 450 to 600 highly shared, low-generation-probability nucleotide sequences were removed to address suspected cross-contamination and a sequencing artifact. In a later analysis, a clonal expansion index was calculated for each public chain from normalized within-repertoire ranks of inferred template counts. A later analysis computed generation probabilities with a VDJ recombination model fitted to out-of-frame rearrangements, and checked the results against IGoR. Hypergeometric tests were used in a later analysis to score TCR-TCR, TCR-HLA and TCR-CMV co-occurrence, with a repertoire-size bias correction applied to the TCR pairs. A later analysis estimated false discovery rates by permuting HLA or CMV assignments 20 times. In a later analysis, co-occurring TCRs were grouped using DBSCAN, with TCRdist sequence similarity added in when clustering inside HLA-allele-positive subsets. Repertoires with fewer than 30,000 or more than 120,000 public chains, plus five repertoires with anomalous nucleotide sharing, were excluded from co-occurrence clustering. What TCRdb holds here is the immuneACCESS table cut down to in-frame rearrangements. Part of the clones is not present; checked against another copy, under half of the missing clones reflect an unresolved V gene, and the others are unexplained. The V and J calls and clone size were taken over from that table, and D and trimming were inferred from the DNA. This sample's table lists 200,000 or so clones. The ten largest clones represent about 0.74% of the sample.

Of note for this clone: Its antigen has not been determined.

In total, approximately 690 healthy bone marrow donors made up the cohort. All cohort members were sampled while nominally healthy, although unrecorded immune exposures were likely present. The donor was CMV seronegative and was included in the group of about 400 seronegative cohort members. A peripheral blood sample was provided by each donor, and peripheral blood mononuclear cells were used for TCR beta sequencing. Genomic DNA was extracted from the blood cell samples with the Qiagen DNeasy Blood Extraction Kit. CDR1 and CDR2 were assigned from the germline V gene as SGHTA and FQGNSA. Trimming costs V 7 bases and J 0 bases, and their ends lie 8 bases apart. Including the terminal cysteine and phenylalanine, the CDR3 comprises 13 residues. The sequence is cut down to CDR3 DNA, 39 bases in frame from base 1.

This receptor was obtained from a boy aged 5 to 17 in good health and CMV-seronegative. What was sequenced was PBMCs. The chain is made from TRBV7-2 and TRBJ2-3, with no confidently assigned D gene. The bases are TGTGCCAGCACCTCAGGTAGCACAGATACGCAGTATTTT. This codes for CASTSGSTDTQYF.